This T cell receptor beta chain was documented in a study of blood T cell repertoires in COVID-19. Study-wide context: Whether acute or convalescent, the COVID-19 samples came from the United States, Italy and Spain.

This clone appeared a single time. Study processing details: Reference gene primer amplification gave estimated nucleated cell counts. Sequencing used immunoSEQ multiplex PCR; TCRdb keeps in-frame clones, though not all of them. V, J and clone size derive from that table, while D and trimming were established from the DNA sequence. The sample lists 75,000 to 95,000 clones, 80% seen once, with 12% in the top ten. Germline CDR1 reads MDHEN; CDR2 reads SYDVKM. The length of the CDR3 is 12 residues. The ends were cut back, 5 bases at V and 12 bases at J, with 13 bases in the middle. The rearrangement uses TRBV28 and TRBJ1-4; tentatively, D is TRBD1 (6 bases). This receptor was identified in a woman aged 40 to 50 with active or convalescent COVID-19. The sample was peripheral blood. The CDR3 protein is CASSQGPRELFF. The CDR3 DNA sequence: TGTGCCAGCAGTCAGGGGCCCCGGGAACTGTTTTTT.